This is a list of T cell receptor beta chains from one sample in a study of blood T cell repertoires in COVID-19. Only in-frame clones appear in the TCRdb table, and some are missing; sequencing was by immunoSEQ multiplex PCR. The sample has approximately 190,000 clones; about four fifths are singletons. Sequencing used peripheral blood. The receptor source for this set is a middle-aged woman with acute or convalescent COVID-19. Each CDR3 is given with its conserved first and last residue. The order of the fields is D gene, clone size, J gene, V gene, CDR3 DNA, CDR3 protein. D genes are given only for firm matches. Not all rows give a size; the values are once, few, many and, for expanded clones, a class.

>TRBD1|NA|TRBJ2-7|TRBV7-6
TGTGCCAGCAGCTTAGGTACAGGGGAGTCCTACGAGCAGTACTTC
CASSLGTGESYEQYF
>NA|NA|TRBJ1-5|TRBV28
TGTGCCAGCAGCACTGGACAGCATAATCAGCCCCAGCATTTT
CASSTGQHNQPQHF
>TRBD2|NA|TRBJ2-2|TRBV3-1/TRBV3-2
TGTGCCAGCAGCCGACTACGGACTAGCGGGGTCGGGGAGCTGTTTTTT
CASSRLRTSGVGELFF
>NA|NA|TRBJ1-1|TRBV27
TGTGCCAGCAGTTGGAGGGGCCAGGCTTTCTTT
CASSWRGQAFF
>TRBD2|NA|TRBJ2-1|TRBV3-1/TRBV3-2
TGTGCCAGCAGCCAAGGGACTAGCAGCAATGAGCAGTTCTTC
CASSQGTSSNEQFF
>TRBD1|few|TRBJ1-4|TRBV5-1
TGCGCCAGCAGCGTAACAGGGGGGACTAATGAAAAACTGTTTTTT
CASSVTGGTNEKLFF
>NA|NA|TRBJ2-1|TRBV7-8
TGTGCCAGTTCAGGGCCTAAGGGTGGATTCTTC
CASSGPKGGFF
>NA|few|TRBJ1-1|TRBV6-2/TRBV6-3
TGTGCCAGCAGTCCACAGTACACTGAAGCTTTCTTT
CASSPQYTEAFF
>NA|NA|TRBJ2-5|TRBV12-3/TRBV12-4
TGTGCCAGCAGTTCGGACTACCGGGAGACCCAGTACTTC
CASSSDYRETQYF
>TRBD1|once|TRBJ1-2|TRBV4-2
TGTGCCAGCAGCCAAGGGGGAACGACAGGGAGAGCTCTCTATGGCTACACCTTC
CASSQGGTTGRALYGYTF
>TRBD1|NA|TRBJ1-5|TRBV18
TGTGCCAGCTCACCGACAGGGGACGAGCAGCCCCAGCATTTT
CASSPTGDEQPQHF
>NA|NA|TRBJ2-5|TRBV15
TGTGCCACCTGTCGCGGAGGTTTTCGAGAGACCCAGTACTTC
CATCRGGFRETQYF
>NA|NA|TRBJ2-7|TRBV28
TGTGCCACCCTCAGGGGCTCCTACGAGCAGTACTTC
CATLRGSYEQYF
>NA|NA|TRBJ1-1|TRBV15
TGTGCCACCAGCAGAGATCGGGGGGGCACTGAAGCTTTCTTT
CATSRDRGGTEAFF
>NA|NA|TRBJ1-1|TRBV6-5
TGTGCCAGCTGGGCGAGGGAGGGCGGCGTTACTGAAGCTTTCTTT
CASWAREGGVTEAFF
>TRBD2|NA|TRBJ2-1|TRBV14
TGTGCCAGCAGCTGGGCGGGGGGAGGATATGGTGAGCAGTTCTTC
CASSWAGGGYGEQFF
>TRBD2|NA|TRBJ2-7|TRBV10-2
TGCGCCAGCAGCGAGCGAGGGCGGGAGTTCGAGCAGTACTTC
CASSERGREFEQYF
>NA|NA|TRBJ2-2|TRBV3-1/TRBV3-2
TGTGCCAGCAGCCAAGACTCCATTGGGCCCGACACCGGGGAGCTGTTTTTT
CASSQDSIGPDTGELFF
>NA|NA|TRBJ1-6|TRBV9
TGTGCCAGCAGCGTGGCCCCTTTTGGGGGGAGGAGGTATTGGGCCCTCCACTTT
CASSVAPFGGRRYWALHF
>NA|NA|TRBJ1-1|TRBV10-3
TGTGCCATAACGGGACATCAGAACACTGAAGCTTTCTTT
CAITGHQNTEAFF
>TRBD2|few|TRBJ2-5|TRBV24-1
TGTGCCACCAGTGATTTGCTAGCGGGATTAGAGACCCAGTACTTC
CATSDLLAGLETQYF
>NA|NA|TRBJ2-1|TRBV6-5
TGTGCCAGCGGCCCTTACAATGAGCAGTTCTTC
CASGPYNEQFF
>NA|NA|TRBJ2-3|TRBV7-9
TGTGCCAGCACCGAACAGGGAGAATTCCTCACAGATACGCAGTATTTT
CASTEQGEFLTDTQYF
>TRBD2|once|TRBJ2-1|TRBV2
TGTGCCAGCAGTGAGCCCCCCCCCTTGGGTTCGAGCGGGGGTCGGATCTTC
CASSEPPPLGSSGGRIF
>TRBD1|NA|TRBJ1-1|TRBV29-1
TGCAGCGGTCAACAGGGGGCGATCACTGAAGCTTTCTTT
CSGQQGAITEAFF
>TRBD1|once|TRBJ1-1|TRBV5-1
TGCGCCAGCAGCCCTCTAGACAGGGTGTCCACTGAAGCTTTCTTT
CASSPLDRVSTEAFF
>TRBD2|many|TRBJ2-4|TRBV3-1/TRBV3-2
TGTGCCAGCAGCCAAGATCTGGCGGGAGGTGGCCAAAACATTCAGTACTTC
CASSQDLAGGGQNIQYF
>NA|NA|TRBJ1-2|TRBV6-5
TGTGCCAGCAGTTACTCGACAGATTATGGCTACACCTTC
CASSYSTDYGYTF
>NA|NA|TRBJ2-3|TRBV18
TGTGCCAGCTCACGTCCAGGGAGCACAGATACGCAGTATTTT
CASSRPGSTDTQYF
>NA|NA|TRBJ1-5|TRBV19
TGTGCCAGTAGTATAGATGTCGGCAGGGGAGTCTATCGCAATCAGCCCCAGCATTTT
CASSIDVGRGVYRNQPQHF
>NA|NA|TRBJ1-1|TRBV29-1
TGCAGCGTTAACGGGGGGAACACTGAAGCTTTCTTT
CSVNGGNTEAFF
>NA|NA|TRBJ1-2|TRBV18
TGTGCCAGCTCACCAGTACCGGGGGGCTATGGCTACACCTTC
CASSPVPGGYGYTF